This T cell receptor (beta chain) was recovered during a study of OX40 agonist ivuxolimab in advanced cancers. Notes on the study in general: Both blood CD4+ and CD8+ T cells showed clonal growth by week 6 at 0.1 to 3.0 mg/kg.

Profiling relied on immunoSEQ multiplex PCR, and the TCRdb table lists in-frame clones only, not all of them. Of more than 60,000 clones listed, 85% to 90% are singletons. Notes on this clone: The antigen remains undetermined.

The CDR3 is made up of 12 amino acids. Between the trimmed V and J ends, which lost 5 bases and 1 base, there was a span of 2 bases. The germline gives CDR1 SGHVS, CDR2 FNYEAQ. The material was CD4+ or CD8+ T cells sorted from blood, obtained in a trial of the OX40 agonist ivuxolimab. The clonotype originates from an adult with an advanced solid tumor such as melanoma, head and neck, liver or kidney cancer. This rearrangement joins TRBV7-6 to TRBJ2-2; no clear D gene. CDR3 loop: CASSRNTGELFF. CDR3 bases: TGTGCCAGCAGCAGGAACACCGGGGAGCTGTTTTTT.